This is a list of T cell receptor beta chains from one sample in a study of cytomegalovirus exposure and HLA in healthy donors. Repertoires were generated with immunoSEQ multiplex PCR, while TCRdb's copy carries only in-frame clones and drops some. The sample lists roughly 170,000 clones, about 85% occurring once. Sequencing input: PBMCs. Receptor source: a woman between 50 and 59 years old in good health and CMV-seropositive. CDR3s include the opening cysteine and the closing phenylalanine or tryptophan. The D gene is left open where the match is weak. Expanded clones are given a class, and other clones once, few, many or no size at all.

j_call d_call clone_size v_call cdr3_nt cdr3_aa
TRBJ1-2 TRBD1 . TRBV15 TGTGCCACTTCCTCGGACAGGGCGGATGGCTACACCTTC CATSSDRADGYTF
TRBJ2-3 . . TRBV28 TGTGCCAGCACCCCCCCTTGGCAGTCCAGTATCACAGATACGCAGTATTTT CASTPPWQSSITDTQYF
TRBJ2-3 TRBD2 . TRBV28 TGTGCCAGCAGTTCCCGGGGACTAGCGGGAGGGAGTAGTAGCACAGATACGCAGTATTTT CASSSRGLAGGSSSTDTQYF
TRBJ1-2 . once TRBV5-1 TGCGCCAGCAGCTCAACAGATAACTATGGCTACACCTTC CASSSTDNYGYTF
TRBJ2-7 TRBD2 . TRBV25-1 TGTGCCAGCAGCTCTAGCGGGAGAATCACCGAGCAGTACTTC CASSSSGRITEQYF
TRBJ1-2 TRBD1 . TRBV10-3 TGTGCCATCAGTGTCTCCTTGACAGGGGGCTATGGCTACACCTTC CAISVSLTGGYGYTF
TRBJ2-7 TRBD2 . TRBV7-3 TGTGCCAGCAGCTTCGGCGGGGGGTACGAGCAGTACTTC CASSFGGGYEQYF
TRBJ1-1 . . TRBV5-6 TGTGCCAGCAGCCCGCGGAACTGGAACACTGAAGCTTTCTTT CASSPRNWNTEAFF
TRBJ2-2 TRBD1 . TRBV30 TGTGCCTGGACCACACAGGGGCCCGGGGAGCTGTTTTTT CAWTTQGPGELFF
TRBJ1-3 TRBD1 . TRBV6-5 TGTGCCAGCAGTGGTGGACAGGGGGGAAACACCATATATTTT CASSGGQGGNTIYF